The clone carrying this T cell receptor beta chain was detected ten times or more. Germline V gives CDR1 SGHTA, CDR2 FQGNSA. The CDR3 is made up of 13 amino acids. V lost 4 bases to trimming and J lost 6 bases; unmatched junction nucleotides: 4. This sample's TCRbeta library carried unique molecular identifier barcodes. TCRdb analysed the PCR reads with MiXCR anew, one entry per CDR3 protein. The sample yields about 240,000 distinct CDR3 sequences, around 12% seen once. The sample comes from a study of T-cell reconstitution after alpha-beta-depleted transplantation in children. The receptor was isolated from a human donor who donated a stem cell graft to a child with acute lymphoblastic leukemia. The V call is TRBV7-2, the J call TRBJ1-2; 8 positions match TRBD1. The starting material was PBMCs from the stem cell graft donor, obtained from the stem cell graft. The CDR3: CASSWRTGNGYTF. DNA for the CDR3: TGTGCCAGCAGCTGGAGGACAGGGAATGGCTACACCTTC.